This TCR beta chain was found in a study of blood T cell repertoires in COVID-19. Study as a whole: T cells, B-cell-depleted T cells, or PBMCs supplied cDNA or gDNA.

This clone was seen only once. Data came from immunoSEQ multiplex PCR; TCRdb stores just in-frame clones and leaves some out. The sample lists some 260,000 clones, around 84% occurring once. CDR3 size: 14 residues. Per the germline V gene, CDR1 is SNHLY and CDR2 is FYNNEI. V shed 10 bases and J 4 bases; nucleotides not matched to a gene: 11. The rearrangement uses TRBV2 and TRBJ1-1, with 8 bases identical to TRBD1. The source of this sequence is a man aged 30 to 45 with acute COVID-19. Sequenced input: PBMCs or T cells enriched from blood (not recorded which). Here the CDR3 DNA reads TGTGCCACCCGCAGGGGGCGCTTGGGCACTGAAGCTTTCTTT. Encoded protein: CATRRGRLGTEAFF. Variable domain in full (rest from reference TRBV2 and TRBJ1-1): EPEVTQTPSHQVTQMGQEVILRCVPISNHLYFYWYRQILGQKVEFLVSFYNNEISEKSEIFDDQFSVERPDGSNFTLKIRSTKLEDSAMYFCATRRGRLGTEAFFGQGTRLTVV.